Sequencing of this T cell receptor beta chain was carried out in a study of cytomegalovirus exposure and HLA in healthy donors. Study results and caveats: There were several of the most significant clusters that appeared linked to common viral pathogens in a later analysis. The authors considered a cluster of highly shared sequence variants likely to be a sequencing artifact. Donor immune exposure was known only as CMV serostatus.

This CDR3 has 16 residues. Germline loops: CDR1 LNHDA, CDR2 SQIVND (reference sequence). V lost 6 bases to trimming and J lost 4 bases; unmatched junction nucleotides: 11. Worth noting for this clone: What it binds is not known.

Primers included in the PCR were 60 Vbeta and 13 Jbeta primers. Assay: immunoSEQ multiplex PCR; the TCRdb copy retains only in-frame clones and omits some. The top ten hold around 6.6% of the sample, which has over 130,000 clones, 79% seen once. Sample: PBMCs. This clonotype originated in a man in his fifties or sixties in good health and CMV-seropositive. The chain uses TRBV19 and TRBJ2-2; 7 bases match TRBD2. The CDR3 spells CASRGGVGQGTGELFF. Here the CDR3 DNA reads TGTGCCAGTAGGGGGGGGGTAGGGCAGGGCACCGGGGAGCTGTTTTTT.